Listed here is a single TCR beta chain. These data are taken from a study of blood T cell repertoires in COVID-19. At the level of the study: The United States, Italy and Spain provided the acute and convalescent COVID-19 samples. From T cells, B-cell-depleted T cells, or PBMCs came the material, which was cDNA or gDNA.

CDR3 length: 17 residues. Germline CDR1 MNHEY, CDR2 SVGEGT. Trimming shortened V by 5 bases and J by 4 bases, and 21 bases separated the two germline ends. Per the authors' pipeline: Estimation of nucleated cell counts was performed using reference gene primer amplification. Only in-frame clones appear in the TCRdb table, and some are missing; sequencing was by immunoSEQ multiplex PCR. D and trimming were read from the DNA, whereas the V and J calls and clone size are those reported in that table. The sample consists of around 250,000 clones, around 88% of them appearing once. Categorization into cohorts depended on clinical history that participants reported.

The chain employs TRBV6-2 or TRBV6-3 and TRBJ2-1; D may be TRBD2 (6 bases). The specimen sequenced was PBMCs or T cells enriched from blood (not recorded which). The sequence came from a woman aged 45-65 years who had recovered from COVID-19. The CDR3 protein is CASSPDWGEIFYNEQFF. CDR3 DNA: TGTGCCAGCAGTCCGGACTGGGGGGAGATCTTTTACAATGAGCAGTTCTTC.